This entry describes one TCR beta chain. Its antigen target is currently unknown. Base qualities were left out, and no much larger clone turns up one base away. The data were obtained in a study of T cell responses to AZD1222 COVID-19 vaccine (dated by TCRdb to the early 2020s). For the study in its entirety: TCR sequencing was performed for approximately 240 trial participants, of whom some 200 were given two doses of AZD1222 and about 25 were given two doses of MenACWY control vaccine. Trial participants were enrolled into age subgroups of 18-55, 56-69 and 70-plus years, which contained 148, 28 and 57 TCR-sequenced participants, respectively.

The sample's time point label is to be understood as: about 28 days (+/-7) after the second vaccine dose. AZD1222 recipients given second doses at about 4 weeks or at about 12 weeks were pooled, since spike-specific TCR depth and breadth were not found to differ between the two schedules. Vaccinee samples came from UK trials COV001 and COV002, including a single-blind randomized controlled phase 2/3 trial of AZD1222 (ChAdOx1 nCoV-19) in healthy adults. For TCRbeta chain sequencing, PBMC samples were collected from trial participants at day 0 and at day 28 after the second dose. The CDR3 regions of human TCRbeta chains were analyzed by immunosequencing. On the study's bioinformatics: TCRs in the repertoires were matched against a reference library of SARS-CoV-2-specific TCRs that had been generated with the MIRA antigen-specificity platform. Breadth was defined as the fraction of unique TCRs that were SARS-CoV-2-associated. Depth was defined as the fraction of total T cells that were SARS-CoV-2-associated. Each spike-specific TCR was assigned to its reactive spike region and to a CD4 or CD8 class using the MIRA data. Log10-transformed breadth and depth values were compared by one-way ANOVA with Sidak's multiple comparisons tests. In TCRdb, the immuneACCESS table is reduced to in-frame sequences with V and J assigned. These tables do not hold every clone; where another copy was compared, an unresolved V gene accounts for under half, and the others remain unexplained. V and J calls and clone size are as listed in that table; D and trimming were resolved from the DNA. Present in this sample are 97,000 or so clones, approximately 90% of which were seen just once. The leading ten clones occupy about 8.3% of the sample.

The CDR3 starts with the cysteine, ends with the phenylalanine, and has 13 residues. The DNA shown is the 39-base CDR3, in frame from base 1. V is cut by 4 bases and J by 2 bases, and the space between the germline ends is 11 bases. Reading the germline V gene (reference sequence) gives CDR1 GTSNPN and CDR2 SVGIG. Findings and caveats that apply to the study as a whole: A significant rise in spike-specific TCR breadth and depth was observed after two AZD1222 doses relative to day 0 and relative to MenACWY recipients. Most participants were white British and females outnumbered males, and the authors suggested that clonal diversity may have been underestimated. Reportedly, almost half of the unique spike-specific TCRs recognized epitopes lying outside the regions that are mutated in the B.1.351 and B.1.1.7 variants. Only a handful of AZD1222 recipients were SARS-CoV-2 seropositive at baseline, limiting conclusions about previously exposed vaccinees. The vaccine-associated CD4 TCRs covered the entire spike protein, and the dominant responses fell in regions 160-218 and 743-854. In the small 56-69-year group, the increase in depth fell short of significance, most likely because of low power. No day 14 peak-response samples were available, so repertoires were characterized only after the peak T cell response.

The receptor was derived from an adult who received the AZD1222 COVID-19 vaccine. The specimen comprised peripheral blood, sampled 28 days after the second AZD1222 dose. The chain uses TRBV30 and TRBJ1-2; the D gene cannot be named for sure. The DNA sequence is as follows: TGTGCCTGGACTGCAGGTAGAAACTATGGCTACACCTTC. Its translation reads: CAWTAGRNYGYTF.